This T cell receptor beta chain was retrieved from a study of blood T cell repertoires in COVID-19. As for the study in general: Researchers got acute and convalescent COVID-19 samples from the United States, Italy and Spain. Nucleic acid was either cDNA or gDNA, and it came from T cells, B-cell-depleted T cells, or PBMCs.

Germline CDR1 DFQATT, CDR2 SNEGSKA (reference sequence). V dropped 3 bases and J dropped 0; count of bases not matched to a gene: 9. The CDR3 extends over 16 amino acids. As originally analysed: Amplification with reference gene primers provided the estimates of nucleated cell counts. TCRdb keeps only in-frame clones here, not all; method: immunoSEQ multiplex PCR. V, J and clone size are taken as reported in that table, and D and trimming were inferred from the DNA itself. The repertoire holds approximately 330,000 clones, with more than 75% as singletons. The gene calls are TRBV20-1 and TRBJ2-3; TRBD2 matches 7 bases. This sequence was found in a woman between 50 and 59 years old with active or convalescent COVID-19. Sequenced input: peripheral blood. The CDR3 sequence: CSASRAGDSSTDTQYF. The DNA of the CDR3 is TGCAGTGCTAGTAGGGCGGGGGATTCTAGCACAGATACGCAGTATTTT.